The clone carrying this T cell receptor beta chain has just a few counts. The antigen is undetermined. TCRdb called the 5' RACE reads again in MiXCR, with one record for every CDR3 protein. The data hold 400,000 or so distinct CDR3 sequences, with over 20% observed a single time. This sample was taken from a study of T-cell memory formation after mild COVID-19. Turning to the study itself: TCR clustering was largely donor specific.

Study-wide results and caveats: Clones contracting day 15 to 85 were balanced CD4/CD8; later expanders leaned CD4+. CD4+ clones that contracted lay mainly in CM and EM; CD8+ ones lay in EMRA. Proof of SARS-CoV-2 specificity was absent for the second-wave clones that crested on day 37.

Germline V gene lookup returns CDR1 ENHRY and CDR2 SYGVKD. Trimming took 0 bases from V and 3 from J, leaving 11 bases between them. The CDR3 extends over 16 amino acids. This clonotype was sampled from an adult woman who had mild COVID-19 (a few samples of this study predate the infection). Cell type and time point are not known. Sequencing input: PBMCs or a T cell subset sorted from them (not recorded which). V gene TRBV10-3 combines with J gene TRBJ2-2; D not resolved. The CDR3 DNA reads as TGTGCCATCAGTGAGTCGACATCGCCGTACACCGGGGAGCTGTTTTTT. Amino acid sequence: CAISESTSPYTGELFF.